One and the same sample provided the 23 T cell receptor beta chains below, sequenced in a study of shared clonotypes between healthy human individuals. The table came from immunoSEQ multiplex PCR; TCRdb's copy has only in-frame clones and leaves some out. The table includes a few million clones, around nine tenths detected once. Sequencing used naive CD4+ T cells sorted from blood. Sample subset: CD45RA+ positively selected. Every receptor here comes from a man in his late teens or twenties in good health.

CDR3 amino acids: CASSEELLGNYGYTF. CDR3 DNA sequence: TGTGCCAGCAGCGAGGAGCTCCTAGGGAACTATGGCTACACCTTC. The J gene is TRBJ1-2, the V gene TRBV6-1; no clear D gene. The CDR3 spans 15 residues. The V gene's germline CDR1 is MNHNS and CDR2 SASEGT. The germline V and J ends were trimmed by 6 bases and 2 bases, with 16 bases remaining between them.

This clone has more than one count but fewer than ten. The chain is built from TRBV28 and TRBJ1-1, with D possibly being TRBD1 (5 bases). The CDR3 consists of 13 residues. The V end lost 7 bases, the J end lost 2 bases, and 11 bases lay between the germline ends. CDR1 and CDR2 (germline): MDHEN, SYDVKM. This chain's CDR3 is CASTGTVNTEAFF. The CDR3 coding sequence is TGTGCCAGCACCGGGACGGTCAACACTGAAGCTTTCTTT.

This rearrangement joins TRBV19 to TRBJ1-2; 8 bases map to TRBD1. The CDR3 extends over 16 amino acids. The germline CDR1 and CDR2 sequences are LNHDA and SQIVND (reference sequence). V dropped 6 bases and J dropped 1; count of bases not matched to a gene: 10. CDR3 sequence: CASSDRGLSVNYGYTF. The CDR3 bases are TGTGCCAGTAGCGACAGGGGCCTCTCCGTTAACTATGGCTACACCTTC.

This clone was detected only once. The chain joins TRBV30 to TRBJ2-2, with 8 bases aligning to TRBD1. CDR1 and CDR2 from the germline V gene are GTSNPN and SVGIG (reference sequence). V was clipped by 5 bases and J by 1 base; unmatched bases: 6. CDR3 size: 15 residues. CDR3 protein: CAWSGGVLNTGELFF. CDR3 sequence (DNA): TGTGCCTGGTCAGGGGGCGTGTTGAACACCGGGGAGCTGTTTTTT.

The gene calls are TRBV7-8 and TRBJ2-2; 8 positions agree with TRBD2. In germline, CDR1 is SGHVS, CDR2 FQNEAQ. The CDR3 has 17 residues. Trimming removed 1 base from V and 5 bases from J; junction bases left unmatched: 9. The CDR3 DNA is TGTGCCAGCAGCTTAGGAAGCGGGGGACGGAAGACCGGGGAGCTGTTTTTT. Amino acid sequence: CASSLGSGGRKTGELFF. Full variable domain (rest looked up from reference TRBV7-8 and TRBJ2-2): GAGVSQSPRYKVAKRGQDVALRCDPISGHVSLFWYQQALGQGPEFLTYFQNEAQLDKSGLPSDRFFAERPEGSVSTLKIQRTQQEDSAVYLCASSLGSGGRKTGELFFGEGSRLTVL.

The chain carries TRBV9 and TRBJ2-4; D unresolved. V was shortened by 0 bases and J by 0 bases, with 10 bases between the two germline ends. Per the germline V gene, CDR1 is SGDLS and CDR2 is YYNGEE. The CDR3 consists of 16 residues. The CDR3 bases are TGTGCCAGCAGCGTAGACCGGAACATAGCCAAAAACATTCAGTACTTC. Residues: CASSVDRNIAKNIQYF.

The CDR3 nucleotides read TGTGCCAGCAGTGCTAAAACAGGGACAGCGGGTGAAAAACTGTTTTTT. Amino acid sequence: CASSAKTGTAGEKLFF. The gene calls are TRBV6-1 and TRBJ1-4; 7 bases are shared with TRBD1. This CDR3 comprises 16 residues. Germline loops: CDR1 MNHNS, CDR2 SASEGT. V lost 4 bases, J lost 7 bases, and 12 bases stayed unmatched.

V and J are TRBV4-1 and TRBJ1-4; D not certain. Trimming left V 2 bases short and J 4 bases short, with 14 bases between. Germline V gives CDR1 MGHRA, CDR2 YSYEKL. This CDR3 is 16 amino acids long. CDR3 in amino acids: CASSQSNGNLNEKLFF. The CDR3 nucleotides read TGCGCCAGCAGCCAATCTAACGGCAACCTTAATGAAAAACTGTTTTTT.

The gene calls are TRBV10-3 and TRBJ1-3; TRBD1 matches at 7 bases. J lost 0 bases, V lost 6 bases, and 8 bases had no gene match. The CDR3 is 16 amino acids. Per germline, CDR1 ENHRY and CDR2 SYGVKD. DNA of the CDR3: TGTGCCATCAGCTGGACAGGCTTTGTCTCTGGAAACACCATATATTTT. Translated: CAISWTGFVSGNTIYF.

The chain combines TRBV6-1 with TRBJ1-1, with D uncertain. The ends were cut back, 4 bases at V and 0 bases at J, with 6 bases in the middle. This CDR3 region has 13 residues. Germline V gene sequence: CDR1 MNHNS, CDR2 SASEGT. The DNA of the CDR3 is TGTGCCAGCAGTGCAAAGATGAACACTGAAGCTTTCTTT. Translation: CASSAKMNTEAFF.

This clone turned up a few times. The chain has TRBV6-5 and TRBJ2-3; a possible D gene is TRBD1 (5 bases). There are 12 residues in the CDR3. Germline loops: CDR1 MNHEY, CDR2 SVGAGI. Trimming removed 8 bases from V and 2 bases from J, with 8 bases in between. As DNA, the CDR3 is TGTGCCAGCGGCAGGGTCACAGATACGCAGTATTTT. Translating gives CASGRVTDTQYF.

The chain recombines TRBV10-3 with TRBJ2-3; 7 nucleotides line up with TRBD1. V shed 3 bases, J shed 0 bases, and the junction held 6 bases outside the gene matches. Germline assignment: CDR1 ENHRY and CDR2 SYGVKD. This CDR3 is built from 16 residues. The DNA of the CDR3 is TGTGCCATCAGTGACTCCTCGGGACAGAGCACAGATACGCAGTATTTT. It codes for CAISDSSGQSTDTQYF.

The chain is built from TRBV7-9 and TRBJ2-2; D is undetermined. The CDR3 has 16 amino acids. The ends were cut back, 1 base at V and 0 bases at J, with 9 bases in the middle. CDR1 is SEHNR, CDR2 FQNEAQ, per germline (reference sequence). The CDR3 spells CASSLEVGSNTGELFF. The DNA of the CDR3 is TGTGCCAGCAGCTTAGAAGTCGGGTCGAACACCGGGGAGCTGTTTTTT.

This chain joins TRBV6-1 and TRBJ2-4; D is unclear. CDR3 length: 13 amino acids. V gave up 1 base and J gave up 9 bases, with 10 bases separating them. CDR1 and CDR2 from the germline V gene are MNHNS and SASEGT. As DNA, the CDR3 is TGTGCCAGCAGTGAAGTTTCGGTGGGCATTCAGTACTTC. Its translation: CASSEVSVGIQYF.

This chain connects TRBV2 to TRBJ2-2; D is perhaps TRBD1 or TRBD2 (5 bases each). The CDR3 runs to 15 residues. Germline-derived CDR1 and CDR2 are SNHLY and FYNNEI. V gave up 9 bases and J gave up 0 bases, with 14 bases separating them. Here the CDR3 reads CASLRDASNTGELFF. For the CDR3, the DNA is TGTGCCAGTCTCCGGGACGCCTCGAACACCGGGGAGCTGTTTTTT.

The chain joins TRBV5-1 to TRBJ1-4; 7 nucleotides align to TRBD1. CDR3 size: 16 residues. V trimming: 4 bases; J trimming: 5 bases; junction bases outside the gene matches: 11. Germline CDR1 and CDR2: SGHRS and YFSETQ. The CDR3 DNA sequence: TGCGCCAGCAGCCGGAGGTCGGGACAGTCGAATGAAAAACTGTTTTTT. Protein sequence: CASSRRSGQSNEKLFF. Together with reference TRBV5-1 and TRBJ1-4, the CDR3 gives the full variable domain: KAGVTQTPRYLIKTRGQQVTLSCSPISGHRSVSWYQQTPGQGLQFLFEYFSETQRNKGNFPGRFSGRQFSNSRSEMNVSTLELGDSALYLCASSRRSGQSNEKLFFGSGTQLSVL.

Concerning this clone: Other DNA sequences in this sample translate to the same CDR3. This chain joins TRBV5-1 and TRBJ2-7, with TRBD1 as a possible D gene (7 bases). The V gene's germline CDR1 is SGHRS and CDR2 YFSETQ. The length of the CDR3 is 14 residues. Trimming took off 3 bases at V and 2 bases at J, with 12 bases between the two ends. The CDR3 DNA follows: TGCGCCAGCAGCTCGCGGGACAGCACCTACGAGCAGTACTTC. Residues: CASSSRDSTYEQYF.

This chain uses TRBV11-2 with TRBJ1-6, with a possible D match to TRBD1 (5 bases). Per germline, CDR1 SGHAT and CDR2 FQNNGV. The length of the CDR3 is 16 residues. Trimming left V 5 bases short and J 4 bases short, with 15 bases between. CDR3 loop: CASSQGVGAYNSPLHF. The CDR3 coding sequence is TGTGCCAGCAGCCAGGGAGTAGGGGCTTATAATTCACCCCTCCACTTT.

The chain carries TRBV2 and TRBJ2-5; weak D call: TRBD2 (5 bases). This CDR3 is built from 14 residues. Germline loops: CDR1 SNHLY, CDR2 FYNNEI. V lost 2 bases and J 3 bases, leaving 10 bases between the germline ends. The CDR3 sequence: CASSEQFGKETQYF. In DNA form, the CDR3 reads TGTGCCAGCAGTGAACAGTTCGGGAAAGAGACCCAGTACTTC.

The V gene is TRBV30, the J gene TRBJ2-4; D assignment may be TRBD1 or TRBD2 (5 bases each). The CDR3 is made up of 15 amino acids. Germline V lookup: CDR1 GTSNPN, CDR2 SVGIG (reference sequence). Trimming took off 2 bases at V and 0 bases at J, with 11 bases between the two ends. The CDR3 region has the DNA TGTGCCTGGAGTAGGGACGGTTTAGCCAAAAACATTCAGTACTTC. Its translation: CAWSRDGLAKNIQYF.

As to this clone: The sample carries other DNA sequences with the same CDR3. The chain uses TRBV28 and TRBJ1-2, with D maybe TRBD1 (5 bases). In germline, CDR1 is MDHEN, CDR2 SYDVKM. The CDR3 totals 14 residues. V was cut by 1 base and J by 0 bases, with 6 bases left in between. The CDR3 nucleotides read TGTGCCAGCAGTTTATCGGGGGCTAACTATGGCTACACCTTC. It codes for CASSLSGANYGYTF.

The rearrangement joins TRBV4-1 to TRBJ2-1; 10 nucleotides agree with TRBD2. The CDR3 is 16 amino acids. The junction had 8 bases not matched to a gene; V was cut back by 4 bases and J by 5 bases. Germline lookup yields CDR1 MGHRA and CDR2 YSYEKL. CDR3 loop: CASSRGSGGANNEQFF. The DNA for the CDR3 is TGCGCCAGCAGCCGAGGAAGCGGGGGGGCGAACAATGAGCAGTTCTTC.

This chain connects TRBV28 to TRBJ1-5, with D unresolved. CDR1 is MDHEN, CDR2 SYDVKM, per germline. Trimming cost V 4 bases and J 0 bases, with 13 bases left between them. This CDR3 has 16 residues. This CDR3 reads CASSYRRQVSNQPQHF. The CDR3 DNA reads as TGTGCCAGCAGTTACCGCAGGCAGGTTAGCAATCAGCCCCAGCATTTT.